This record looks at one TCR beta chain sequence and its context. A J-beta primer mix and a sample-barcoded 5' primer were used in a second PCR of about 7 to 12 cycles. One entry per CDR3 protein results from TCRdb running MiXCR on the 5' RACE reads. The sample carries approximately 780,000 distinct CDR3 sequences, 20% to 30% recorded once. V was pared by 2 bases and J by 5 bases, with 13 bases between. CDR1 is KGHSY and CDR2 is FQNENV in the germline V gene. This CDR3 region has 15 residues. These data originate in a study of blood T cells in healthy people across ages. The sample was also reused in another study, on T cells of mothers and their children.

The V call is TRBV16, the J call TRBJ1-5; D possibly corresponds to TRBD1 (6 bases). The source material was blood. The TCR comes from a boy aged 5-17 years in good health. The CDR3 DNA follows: TGTGCCAGCAGCCAAGGGGACATGGGCGATCAGCCCCAGCATTTT. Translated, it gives CASSQGDMGDQPQHF.